This T cell receptor beta chain is drawn from a study of regulatory T cells in long-lasting Graves disease. As for the study in general: The term persistent Graves' disease signified upward of 5 years on antithyroid drugs with positive TSH receptor antibodies. Study-wide results and caveats: Relative to new patients (roughly 950), persistent patients exhibited greater sharing of public clonotypes (over 2,500).

The ends were cut back, 4 bases at V and 9 bases at J, with 11 bases in the middle. Germline-derived CDR1 and CDR2 are SGHRS and YFSETQ. This CDR3 region has 13 residues. This clonotype was seen a few times. Its target is unknown. Arm-PCR of CDR3 regions and iRepertoire HTBI primers were the basis on which TCR beta libraries were built. TCRdb passed the multiplex PCR reads through MiXCR, listing each CDR3 protein once. The table records about 660,000 distinct CDR3 sequences, roughly 30% of them present only once. Regarding time point: persistent/refractory GD, antithyroid drugs over 5 years with positive TRAb. The TCR library used RNA extracted from PBMCs.

V gene TRBV5-1 combines with J gene TRBJ1-6, with a tentative D call TRBD1 (5 bases). This clonotype originated in a female donor with Graves disease. The source material was peripheral blood mononuclear cells (PBMCs), sampled when the disease was refractory, from a patient treated with antithyroid drugs. This chain's CDR3 is CASSRATGSPLHF. The CDR3 bases are TGCGCCAGCAGCCGCGCCACAGGTTCACCCCTCCACTTT.